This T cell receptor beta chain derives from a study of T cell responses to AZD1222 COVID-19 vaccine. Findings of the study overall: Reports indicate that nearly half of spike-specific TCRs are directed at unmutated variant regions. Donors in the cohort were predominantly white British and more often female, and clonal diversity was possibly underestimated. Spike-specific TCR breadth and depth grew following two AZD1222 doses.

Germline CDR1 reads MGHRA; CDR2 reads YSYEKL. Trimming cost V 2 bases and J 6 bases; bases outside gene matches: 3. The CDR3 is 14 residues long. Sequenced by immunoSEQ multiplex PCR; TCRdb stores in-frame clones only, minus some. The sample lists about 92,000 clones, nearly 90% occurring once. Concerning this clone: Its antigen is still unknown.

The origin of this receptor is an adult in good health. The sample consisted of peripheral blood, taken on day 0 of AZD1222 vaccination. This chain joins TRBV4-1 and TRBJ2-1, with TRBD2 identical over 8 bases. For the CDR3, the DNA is TGCGCCAGCAGCCAACGACTAGCGATCAATGAGCAGTTCTTC. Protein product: CASSQRLAINEQFF.